This record looks at one T cell receptor beta chain sequence and its context. Germline V lookup: CDR1 SGHRS, CDR2 YFSETQ. This CDR3 contains 15 residues. The trim removed 4 bases at V and 0 bases at J, leaving 5 bases unmatched. Sequencing used immunoSEQ multiplex PCR; TCRdb keeps in-frame clones, though not all of them. Among 300,000 or so clones listed, 85% were seen once. The data derive from a study of blood T cell repertoires in COVID-19. Study at large: T cells, B-cell-depleted T cells, or PBMCs supplied cDNA or gDNA.

The chain uses TRBV5-1 and TRBJ2-7, with 9 bases that match TRBD2. The sequenced material came from peripheral blood. This receptor was obtained from a woman aged 45-60 years with active or convalescent COVID-19. In DNA, the CDR3 is TGCGCCAGCAGCGTCAATAGCGGGAGCTCCTACGAGCAGTACTTC. Protein product: CASSVNSGSSYEQYF.